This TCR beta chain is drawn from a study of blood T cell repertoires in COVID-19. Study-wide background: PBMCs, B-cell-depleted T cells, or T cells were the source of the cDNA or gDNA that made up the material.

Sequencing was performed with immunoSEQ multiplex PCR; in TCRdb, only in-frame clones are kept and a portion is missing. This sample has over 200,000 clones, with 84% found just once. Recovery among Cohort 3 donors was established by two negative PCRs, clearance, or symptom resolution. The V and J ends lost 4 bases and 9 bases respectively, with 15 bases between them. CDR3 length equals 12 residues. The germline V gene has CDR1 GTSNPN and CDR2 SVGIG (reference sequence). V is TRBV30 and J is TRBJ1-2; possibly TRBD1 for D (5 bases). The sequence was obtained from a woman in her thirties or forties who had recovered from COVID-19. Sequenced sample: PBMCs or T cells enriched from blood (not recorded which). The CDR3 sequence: CAWNFRADRYTF. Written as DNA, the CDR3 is TGTGCCTGGAATTTCAGGGCCGATCGCTACACCTTC.